The 29 T cell receptor beta chains below come from one sample, sequenced in a study of cytomegalovirus exposure and HLA in healthy donors (TCRdb year 2017). Library preparation was by the immunoSEQ multiplex PCR assay. For the multiplex PCR, a mixture combining 60 forward primers for TCR Vbeta segments and 13 reverse primers for TCR Jbeta segments was used. In TCRdb, the immuneACCESS table is reduced to in-frame sequences with V and J assigned. These tables do not hold every clone; where another copy was compared, an unresolved V gene accounts for under half, and the others remain unexplained. This sample has about 190,000 clones in its table, and about four fifths of those were observed once. 2.6% of the sample goes to the ten largest clones. The sample was PBMCs. These receptors came from a woman aged 50 to 60 in good health and CMV-seropositive.

The chain employs TRBV9 and TRBJ2-3; 10 bases match TRBD2. CDR3 length: 20 amino acids. Trimming took 3 bases from V and 1 from J; bases not matched to a gene: 17. The V gene's germline CDR1 is SGDLS and CDR2 YYNGEE. CDR3: CASSARTSGGGEVGTDTQYF. DNA of the CDR3: TGTGCCAGCAGCGCCCGGACTAGCGGTGGGGGGGAGGTTGGCACAGATACGCAGTATTTT.

This chain joins TRBV19 and TRBJ1-1, with 7 bases fitting TRBD1. Per the germline V gene, CDR1 is LNHDA and CDR2 is SQIVND (reference sequence). With 3 bases clipped from V and 1 base from J, the junction kept 5 bases outside the gene matches. This CDR3 has 15 amino acids. The CDR3 DNA is TGTGCCAGTAGTATGCTGACAGGGTGGAACACTGAAGCTTTCTTT. It specifies CASSMLTGWNTEAFF.

The rearrangement joins TRBV5-1 to TRBJ2-5; no firm D call. The CDR3 totals 17 residues. The germline gives CDR1 SGHRS, CDR2 YFSETQ. V gave up 1 base and J gave up 1 base, with 17 bases separating them. The CDR3 DNA sequence: TGCGCCAGCAGCTTGAATGGGTTTACTGGGCTCCAAGAGACCCAGTACTTC. Amino acid sequence: CASSLNGFTGLQETQYF. The whole variable domain, filled in from reference TRBV5-1 and TRBJ2-5, reads KAGVTQTPRYLIKTRGQQVTLSCSPISGHRSVSWYQQTPGQGLQFLFEYFSETQRNKGNFPGRFSGRQFSNSRSEMNVSTLELGDSALYLCASSLNGFTGLQETQYFGPGTRLLVL.

As regards this clone: One end of the junction varies from germline; a read error may be responsible. The chain links TRBV7-9 to TRBJ1-1; D is unclear. Per germline, CDR1 SEHNR and CDR2 FQNEAQ (reference sequence). This CDR3 has 13 residues. The CDR3 protein is CSSSLNVDTEAFF. CDR3 bases: TGTTCCAGCAGCTTAAACGTAGACACTGAAGCTTTCTTT.

The chain couples TRBV19 to TRBJ1-2; no clear D. The CDR3 spans 14 residues. The V gene's germline CDR1 is LNHDA and CDR2 SQIVND (reference sequence). Trimming shortened V by 5 bases and J by 1 base, and 11 bases separated the two germline ends. The CDR3 region is CASSPTNLNYGYTF. The CDR3 nucleotides are TGTGCCAGTAGTCCCACAAACCTTAACTATGGCTACACCTTC.

This rearrangement joins TRBV21-1 to TRBJ1-1; the listed D gene, TRBD1, was not tested against the DNA. TRBV21-1 represents a pseudogene. This CDR3 region has 13 residues. The CDR3 loop reads CASTDGTQFEAFF. In DNA, the CDR3 is TGTGCCAGCACCGATGGGACACAATTTGAAGCTTTCTTT.

Here the CDR3 DNA reads TGTGCCAGCAGCGTAGGGACACACATCACAGATACGCAGTATTTT. Its protein product is CASSVGTHITDTQYF. V gene TRBV9 combines with J gene TRBJ2-3, with a possible D match to TRBD1 (5 bases). The CDR3 extends over 15 amino acids. Per germline, CDR1 SGDLS and CDR2 YYNGEE. Trimming cost V 0 bases and J 2 bases, with 10 bases left between them.

V usage is TRBV7-9 and J usage is TRBJ2-5; no reliable D call. The CDR3 is made up of 13 amino acids. The germline CDR1 and CDR2 sequences are SEHNR and FQNEAQ (reference sequence). V lost 1 base to trimming and J lost 5 bases, with 8 bases between them. CDR3 protein: CASSLVERETQYF. The CDR3 region has the DNA TGTGCCAGCAGCTTAGTGGAGAGGGAGACCCAGTACTTC. The full variable domain, rest sourced from reference TRBV7-9 and TRBJ2-5, is DTGVSQNPRHKITKRGQNVTFRCDPISEHNRLYWYRQTLGQGPEFLTYFQNEAQLEKSRLLSDRFSAERPKGSFSTLEIQRTEQGDSAMYLCASSLVERETQYFGPGTRLLVL.

The chain carries TRBV4-1 and TRBJ2-5, with 8 positions matching TRBD2. The CDR3 covers 16 residues. The germline CDR1 and CDR2 sequences are MGHRA and YSYEKL. The ends lost 0 bases at V and 1 base at J; junction bases unmatched: 4. The DNA of the CDR3 is TGCGCCAGCAGCCAAGAGCGGGGGGTTATCCAAGAGACCCAGTACTTC. Translated, it gives CASSQERGVIQETQYF.

The V gene is TRBV21-1, the J gene TRBJ2-7; TRBD2, the table's D call, lacks a check against the DNA. TRBV21-1 corresponds to a pseudogene. This CDR3 has 17 amino acids. CDR3 coding DNA: TGTGCCAGCAGCCCATACTCACTAGCGGGGGGACATTACGAGCAGTACTTC. It is translated as CASSPYSLAGGHYEQYF.

This chain joins TRBV5-1 and TRBJ2-3, with a possible D match to TRBD2 (6 bases). The V gene's germline CDR1 is SGHRS and CDR2 YFSETQ. The CDR3 has 16 residues. Trimming took 5 bases from V and 4 from J, leaving 20 bases between them. CDR3 sequence (DNA): TGCGCCAGCAGGTTGTTTGGAGGGAGGTATGCAGATACGCAGTATTTT. Its protein is CASRLFGGRYADTQYF.

The CDR3 DNA is TGCGCCAGCGACCCGACTAGCGGGAGGAACACCGGGGAGCTGTTTTTT. Translation gives CASDPTSGRNTGELFF. J is TRBJ2-2 and V is TRBV5-1; TRBD2 matches 12 bases. The V segment lost 7 bases and the J segment 1 base; nucleotides outside the gene matches: 5. This CDR3 comprises 16 residues. In germline, CDR1 is SGHRS, CDR2 YFSETQ.

With regard to this clone: An end of the junction does not agree with germline; a read error may underlie this. The J gene is TRBJ2-1, the V gene TRBV10-3; TRBD1 matches 7 bases. This CDR3 spans 14 amino acids. Germline V lookup: CDR1 ENHRY, CDR2 SYGVKD. The CDR3 spells CTIRGQNSYNEQFF. In nucleotides, the CDR3 is TGTACCATCAGGGGACAGAATTCCTACAATGAGCAGTTCTTC.

This chain connects TRBV7-2 to TRBJ2-3; maybe TRBD2 (6 bases). V lost 1 base, J lost 4 bases, and 12 bases lay in between. This CDR3 is 15 amino acids long. The germline V gene encodes CDR1 SGHTA and CDR2 FQGNSA. CDR3 protein: CASSLGGAGADTQYF. CDR3 sequence (DNA): TGTGCCAGCAGCTTAGGCGGGGCCGGGGCAGATACGCAGTATTTT.

This sequence joins TRBV19 and TRBJ1-1; TRBD1 might be the D (5 bases). V was cut by 5 bases and J by 0 bases, with 10 bases left in between. The CDR3 totals 14 residues. Germline V gene data show CDR1 as LNHDA and CDR2 as SQIVND (reference sequence). CDR3 in amino acids: CASSVGGVNTEAFF. The CDR3 DNA is TGTGCCAGTAGTGTCGGGGGGGTGAACACTGAAGCTTTCTTT.

This chain uses TRBV5-1 with TRBJ1-5, with D perhaps TRBD1 (6 bases). Germline V lookup: CDR1 SGHRS, CDR2 YFSETQ. V was trimmed by 2 bases and J by 6 bases, leaving 12 bases between them. The CDR3 contains 14 residues. The DNA for the CDR3 is TGCGCCAGCAGCTTACCAGGGGTTGGTCAGCCCCAGCATTTT. Translation gives CASSLPGVGQPQHF.

The V call is TRBV5-4, the J call TRBJ2-5; TRBD2 is a possible D gene (7 bases). Germline V gene lookup returns CDR1 SGHNT and CDR2 YYREEE (reference sequence). V lost 4 bases, J lost 1 base, and 14 bases lay in between. The CDR3 contains 15 residues. This CDR3 is CASSMGGGGQETQYF. The CDR3 nucleotides are TGTGCCAGCAGCATGGGAGGGGGGGGCCAAGAGACCCAGTACTTC.

This clone has only one observation. The rearrangement links TRBV6-5 to TRBJ2-5, with 8 bases fitting TRBD1. The germline gives CDR1 MNHEY, CDR2 SVGAGI. CDR3 size: 15 residues. V was clipped by 1 base and J by 5 bases; unmatched bases: 6. CDR3 DNA: TGTGCCAGCAGTTACTATTGGACAGGGACGGAGACCCAGTACTTC. Translated, it gives CASSYYWTGTETQYF.

The chain has TRBV18 and TRBJ1-5; tentatively, D is TRBD1 (5 bases). Germline CDR1 KGHSH, CDR2 LQKENI. Trimming cost V 3 bases and J 7 bases, with 13 bases left between them. The CDR3 runs to 14 residues. CDR3 protein: CASSPLGQGQPQHF. The DNA for the CDR3 is TGTGCCAGCTCACCTTTAGGGCAGGGCCAGCCCCAGCATTTT. Using reference TRBV18 and TRBJ1-5 for the parts outside the CDR3, the full variable domain is NAGVMQNPRHLVRRRGQEARLRCSPMKGHSHVYWYRQLPEEGLKFMVYLQKENIIDESGMPKERFSAEFPKEGPSILRIQQVVRGDSAAYFCASSPLGQGQPQHFGDGTRLSIL.

V gene TRBV6-6 combines with J gene TRBJ1-2, with D possibly matching TRBD1 (6 bases). This CDR3 has 13 residues. Germline V gene sequence: CDR1 MNHNY, CDR2 SVGAGI (reference sequence). V was clipped by 9 bases and J by 1 base, with 12 bases between them. The DNA for the CDR3 is TGTGCCAGTGTTAAACAGGGTAACTATGGCTACACCTTC. It encodes CASVKQGNYGYTF.

The CDR3 sequence is CASSSTRGQGNGYTF. As DNA, the CDR3 is TGTGCCAGCAGCTCTACCCGGGGACAGGGGAATGGCTACACCTTC. The V and J genes are TRBV9 and TRBJ1-2; 10 bases are shared with TRBD1. With 4 bases clipped from V and 6 bases from J, the junction kept 9 bases outside the gene matches. The CDR3 contains 15 residues. Germline V gives CDR1 SGDLS, CDR2 YYNGEE.

The chain is built from TRBV27 and TRBJ2-2; perhaps TRBD1 as D (6 bases). Trimming removed 2 bases from V and 1 base from J, with 8 bases in between. Germline CDR1 is MNHEY and CDR2 is SMNVEV (reference sequence). This CDR3 contains 15 residues. In nucleotides, the CDR3 is TGTGCCAGCAGTTTACGGGGACAGAACACCGGGGAGCTGTTTTTT. Residues: CASSLRGQNTGELFF.

This clone was seen a single time. The chain combines TRBV6-4 with TRBJ2-5; 9 bases agree with TRBD2. Trimming took 7 bases from V and 4 from J; bases not matched to a gene: 16. CDR1 and CDR2 from the germline V gene are MRHNA and SNTAGT. This CDR3 spans 17 amino acids. CDR3 nucleotides: TGTGCCAGCATGCTGGGGACTAGCACACGTTCGGCAGAGACCCAGTACTTC. As protein: CASMLGTSTRSAETQYF.

The CDR3 is CASSLMGGFGEQYF. The CDR3 DNA reads TGCGCCAGCAGCTTAATGGGAGGCTTTGGGGAGCAGTACTTC. The chain combines TRBV5-1 with TRBJ2-5; D possibly corresponds to TRBD2 (6 bases). The germline V gene has CDR1 SGHRS and CDR2 YFSETQ. The CDR3 runs to 14 residues. V shed 2 bases and J shed 11 bases, with 19 bases lying between them.

This clone was seen only a few times. This chain links TRBV19 with TRBJ1-2; D is perhaps TRBD1 (6 bases). V shed 1 base and J shed 5 bases, with 11 bases lying between them. The CDR3 spans 14 residues. The germline CDR1 and CDR2 sequences are LNHDA and SQIVND (reference sequence). This chain's CDR3 is CASSIAAGAYGYTF. DNA for the CDR3: TGTGCCAGTAGTATAGCGGCGGGGGCTTATGGCTACACCTTC. Based on the CDR3 plus reference TRBV19 and TRBJ1-2, the full variable domain is DGGITQSPKYLFRKEGQNVTLSCEQNLNHDAMYWYRQDPGQGLRLIYYSQIVNDFQKGDIAEGYSVSREKKESFPLTVTSAQKNPTAFYLCASSIAAGAYGYTFGSGTRLTVV.

V and J are TRBV5-1 and TRBJ2-7; 8 bases match TRBD1. The junction had 10 bases not matched to a gene; V was cut back by 0 bases and J by 5 bases. The germline gives CDR1 SGHRS, CDR2 YFSETQ. There are 16 residues in the CDR3. The CDR3 DNA reads TGCGCCAGCAGCTTGGGGGGTCGGACAGGGTTCGACGAGCAGTACTTC. Protein product: CASSLGGRTGFDEQYF.

The J gene is TRBJ2-5, the V gene TRBV13; possible D gene TRBD1, 5 bases. Trimming left V 0 bases short and J 3 bases short, with 11 bases between. Germline V gene data show CDR1 as PRHDT and CDR2 as FYEKMQ (reference sequence). This CDR3 is built from 15 residues. This CDR3 reads CASSLGPGREETQYF. In DNA, the CDR3 is TGTGCCAGCAGCTTAGGCCCGGGCAGGGAAGAGACCCAGTACTTC.

The rearrangement links TRBV29-1 to TRBJ1-4; D gene unclear. The V gene lost 7 bases and the J gene lost 8 bases, with 17 bases spanning the gap. CDR1 and CDR2 from the germline V gene are SQVTM and ANQGSEA. This CDR3 spans 13 amino acids. The CDR3, as DNA: TGCAGCGCTTGGACCGGGATCGGCGAAAAACTGTTTTTT. It encodes CSAWTGIGEKLFF.

The chain links TRBV7-2 to TRBJ2-3; 9 bases fit TRBD2. V shed 4 bases and J 4 bases; nucleotides not matched to a gene: 9. Germline lookup yields CDR1 SGHTA and CDR2 FQGNSA. The CDR3 totals 16 residues. CDR3 DNA sequence: TGTGCCAGCAGCTCCTCCAGCGGGGGGTGGGCAGATACGCAGTATTTT. This sequence encodes CASSSSSGGWADTQYF.